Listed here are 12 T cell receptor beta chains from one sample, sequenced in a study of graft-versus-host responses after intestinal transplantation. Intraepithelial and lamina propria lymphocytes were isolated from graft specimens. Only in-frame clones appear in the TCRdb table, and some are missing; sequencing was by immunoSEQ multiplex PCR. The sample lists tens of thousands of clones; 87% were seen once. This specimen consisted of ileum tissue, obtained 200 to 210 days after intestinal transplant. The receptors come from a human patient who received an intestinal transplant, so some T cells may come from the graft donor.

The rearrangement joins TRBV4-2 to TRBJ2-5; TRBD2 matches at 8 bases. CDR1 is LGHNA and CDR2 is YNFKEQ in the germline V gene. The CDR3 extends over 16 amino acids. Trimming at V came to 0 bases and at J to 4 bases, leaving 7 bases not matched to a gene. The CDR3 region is CASSQDPRGGRETQYF. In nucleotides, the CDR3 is TGTGCCAGCAGCCAAGATCCACGGGGGGGCCGAGAGACCCAGTACTTC.

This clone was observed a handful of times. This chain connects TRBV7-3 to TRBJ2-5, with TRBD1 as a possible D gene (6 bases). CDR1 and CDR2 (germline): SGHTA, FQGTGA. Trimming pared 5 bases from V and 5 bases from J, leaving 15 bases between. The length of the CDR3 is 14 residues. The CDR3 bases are TGTGCCAGCAGCCTTGGGGCAGGGGTTGAGACCCAGTACTTC. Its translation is CASSLGAGVETQYF.

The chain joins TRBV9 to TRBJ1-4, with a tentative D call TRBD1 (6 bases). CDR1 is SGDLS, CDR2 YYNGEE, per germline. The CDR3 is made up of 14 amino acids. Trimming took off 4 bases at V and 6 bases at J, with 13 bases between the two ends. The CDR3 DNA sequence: TGTGCCAGCAGCAGAGGGGCAGGGGATGAAAAACTGTTTTTT. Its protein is CASSRGAGDEKLFF.

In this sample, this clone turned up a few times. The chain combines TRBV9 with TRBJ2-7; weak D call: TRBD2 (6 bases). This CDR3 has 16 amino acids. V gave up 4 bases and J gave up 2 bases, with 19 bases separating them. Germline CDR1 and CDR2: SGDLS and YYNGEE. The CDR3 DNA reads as TGTGCCAGCAGCCCCCGGAGGCAGGGAGGCGCCTACGAGCAGTACTTC. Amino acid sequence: CASSPRRQGGAYEQYF.

DNA for the CDR3: TGTGCCAGCAGCCAAGATCTAGACCAAGAGACCCAGTACTTC. This sequence encodes CASSQDLDQETQYF. The chain joins TRBV14 to TRBJ2-5; no clear D gene. The germline V gene encodes CDR1 SGHDN and CDR2 FVKESK. The CDR3 length is 14 residues. V was cut by 0 bases and J by 0 bases, with 5 bases left in between.

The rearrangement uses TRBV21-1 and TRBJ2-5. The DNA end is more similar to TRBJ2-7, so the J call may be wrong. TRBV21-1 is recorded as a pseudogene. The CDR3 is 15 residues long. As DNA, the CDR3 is TGTGCCAGCAGCAAAGGCCGCGACGAGGGGTACGAGCAGTACTTC. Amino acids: CASSKGRDEGYEQYF.

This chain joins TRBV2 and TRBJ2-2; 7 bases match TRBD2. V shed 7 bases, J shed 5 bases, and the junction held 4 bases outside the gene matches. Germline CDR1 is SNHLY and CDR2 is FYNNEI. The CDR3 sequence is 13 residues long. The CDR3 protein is CASNPGGTGELFF. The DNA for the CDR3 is TGTGCCAGCAACCCGGGGGGTACCGGGGAGCTGTTTTTT.

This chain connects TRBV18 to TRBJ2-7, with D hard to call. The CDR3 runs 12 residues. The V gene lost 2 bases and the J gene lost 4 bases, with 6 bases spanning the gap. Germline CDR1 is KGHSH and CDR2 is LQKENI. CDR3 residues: CASSPVAYEQYF. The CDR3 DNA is TGTGCCAGCTCACCAGTGGCATACGAGCAGTACTTC.

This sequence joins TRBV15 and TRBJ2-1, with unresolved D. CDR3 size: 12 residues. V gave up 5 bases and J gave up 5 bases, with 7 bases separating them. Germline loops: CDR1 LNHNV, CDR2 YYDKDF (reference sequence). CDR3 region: CATSFLDNEQFF. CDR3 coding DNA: TGTGCCACCAGCTTTCTAGACAATGAGCAGTTCTTC. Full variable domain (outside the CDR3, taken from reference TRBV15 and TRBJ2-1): DAMVIQNPRYQVTQFGKPVTLSCSQTLNHNVMYWYQQKSSQAPKLLFHYYDKDFNNEADTPDNFQSRRPNTSFCFLDIRSPGLGDTAMYLCATSFLDNEQFFGPGTRLTVL.

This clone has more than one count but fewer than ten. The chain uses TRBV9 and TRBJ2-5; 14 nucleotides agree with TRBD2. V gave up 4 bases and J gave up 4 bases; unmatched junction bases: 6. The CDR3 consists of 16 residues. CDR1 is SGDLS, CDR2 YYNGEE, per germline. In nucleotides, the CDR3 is TGTGCCAGCAGCCAGGGACTAGCGGGAGTGGGAGAGACCCAGTACTTC. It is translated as CASSQGLAGVGETQYF.

CDR3 region: CASSLSWPGDEQFF. CDR3 DNA sequence: TGTGCCAGCAGCCTGAGTTGGCCAGGCGATGAGCAGTTCTTC. The chain joins TRBV14 to TRBJ2-1; D gene ambiguous. The CDR3 is 14 residues long. V lost 4 bases and J 8 bases, leaving 15 bases between the germline ends. The germline CDR1 and CDR2 sequences are SGHDN and FVKESK. Using reference TRBV14 and TRBJ2-1 for the parts outside the CDR3, the full variable domain is EAGVTQFPSHSVIEKGQTVTLRCDPISGHDNLYWYRRVMGKEIKFLLHFVKESKQDESGMPNNRFLAERTGGTYSTLKVQPAELEDSGVYFCASSLSWPGDEQFFGPGTRLTVL.

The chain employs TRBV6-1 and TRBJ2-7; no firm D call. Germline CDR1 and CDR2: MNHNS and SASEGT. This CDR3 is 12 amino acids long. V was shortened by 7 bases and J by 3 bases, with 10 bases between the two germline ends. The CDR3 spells CASIGSFYEQYF. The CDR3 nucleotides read TGTGCCAGCATCGGCTCCTTCTACGAGCAGTACTTC.